This T cell receptor beta chain was identified during a study of T cell repertoires in cytomegalovirus infection. Study-level information: Through public TCR beta signatures, both CMV infection and matching HLA type were indicated. Notes on the study in general: CMV carriers with the relevant HLA were identified by cumulative public TCR beta family frequency. HLA-C-restricted CMV clonotypes gave the most frequent clonotype in two of eight donors.

The V end lost 3 bases, the J end lost 4 bases, and 16 bases lay between the germline ends. In germline, CDR1 is ENHRY, CDR2 SYGVKD. The CDR3 has 15 amino acids. TCRdb analysed the reads with MiXCR anew, one entry per CDR3 protein. The table shows approximately 700,000 distinct CDR3 sequences, with roughly a third occurring only once. This clonotype came up a few times. Antigen: not known. Sequences were obtained from PBMCs. The sequence was collected from a human donor in good health (CMV status not recorded). Some clones in this sample may be carry-over from other donors' samples. J is TRBJ2-7 and V is TRBV10-3; a possible D gene is TRBD1 (5 bases). The CDR3 sequence: CAISDLGQGVYEQYF. CDR3 in DNA: TGTGCCATCAGTGACCTAGGGCAGGGTGTGTACGAGCAGTACTTC.